The present T cell receptor (beta chain) was sequenced within a study of T cells after yellow fever vaccination. A remark on this clonotype: A read error may produce the germline difference seen at one junction end.

TCRdb processed the 5' RACE reads anew with MiXCR; each CDR3 protein has one entry. The sample consists of fewer than 100,000 distinct CDR3 sequences, approximately 9% of them appearing once. Sample: CD8+ T cells not binding an NS4B(214-222) dextramer, sorted from PBMCs, taken less than 18 days after the first yellow fever vaccination. This receptor was identified in a man aged 18 to 29 who received the YFV17D yellow fever vaccine.

The CDR3: CTSSPRGGIYGYTF. The CDR3, as DNA: TGTACCAGCAGCCCCCGGGGGGGAATCTATGGCTACACCTTC. This rearrangement joins TRBV9 to TRBJ1-2; possibly TRBD1 for D (5 bases). The CDR3 consists of 14 residues. Germline CDR1 SGDLS, CDR2 YYNGEE.